Listed here are 8 T cell receptor beta chains from one sample, sequenced in a study of PD-L1 blockade in urothelial cancer listed by TCRdb under 2017. The sample's time point label, in plain terms: peripheral blood 6 weeks after treatment start. The library was generated by the immunoSEQ multiplex PCR assay. Sourced from immuneACCESS, this table was stored by TCRdb with only in-frame sequences that have V and J called. A share of the clones is absent; for the studies checked, an unresolved V gene accounts for under half, and the remainder has no known explanation. In all, the sample holds roughly 30,000 clones, and approximately 90% of those were seen once. The ten most abundant clones make up 8% of the sample. Specimen: PBMCs, collected around atezolizumab (anti-PD-L1) treatment. These receptor sequences come from an elderly man with urothelial cancer.

The rearrangement joins TRBV6-1 to TRBJ2-7, with a possible D match to TRBD2 (6 bases). The germline CDR1 and CDR2 sequences are MNHNS and SASEGT. V was shortened by 7 bases and J by 3 bases, with 13 bases between the two germline ends. This CDR3 region has 13 residues. This CDR3 is CASTPSGDYEQYF. The DNA of the CDR3 is TGTGCCAGCACCCCGTCGGGGGACTACGAGCAGTACTTC.

This chain links TRBV21-1 with TRBJ2-2; the table calls TRBD2, which could not be checked here. TRBV21-1 has pseudogene status. CDR3 length: 17 residues. Written as DNA, the CDR3 is TGTGCCAGCAGCAAACGACAAGCGGAACAGAACACCGGGGAGCTGTTTTTT. This sequence encodes CASSKRQAEQNTGELFF.

This clone was observed once. This chain joins TRBV10-3 and TRBJ2-3; 15 nucleotides agree with TRBD2. This CDR3 has 16 residues. The germline CDR1 and CDR2 sequences are ENHRY and SYGVKD. Trimming cost V 5 bases and J 11 bases; bases outside gene matches: 11. As DNA, the CDR3 is TGTGCCATCAGTCAGACCGGGACTAGCGGGAGGAGGGAGCAGTATTTT. Protein product: CAISQTGTSGRREQYF.

The chain employs TRBV19 and TRBJ2-4; 7 positions agree with TRBD1. CDR1 is LNHDA, CDR2 SQIVND, per germline (reference sequence). The ends lost 5 bases at V and 5 bases at J; junction bases unmatched: 6. The CDR3 runs 14 residues. CDR3 sequence reads: CASSYPGTENIQYF. DNA of the CDR3: TGTGCCAGTAGTTATCCCGGGACAGAAAACATTCAGTACTTC.

CDR3 bases: TGTGCCAGTAAACGTGACAGGCTCTCCTACAATGAGCAGTTCTTC. Encoded protein: CASKRDRLSYNEQFF. The chain couples TRBV19 to TRBJ2-1; D possibly corresponds to TRBD1 (6 bases). Trimming shortened V by 7 bases and J by 0 bases, and 13 bases separated the two germline ends. CDR3 length: 15 residues. Germline V gene sequence: CDR1 LNHDA, CDR2 SQIVND (reference sequence).

The J gene is TRBJ1-1, the V gene TRBV10-3, with TRBD1 as a possible D gene (5 bases). The germline V gene has CDR1 ENHRY and CDR2 SYGVKD. CDR3 length equals 13 residues. Trimming removed 6 bases at V and 3 bases at J, with 11 bases between. CDR3 in amino acids: CAIRLGGDTEAFF. The DNA for the CDR3 is TGTGCCATCAGGCTGGGAGGGGACACTGAAGCTTTCTTT.

The chain joins TRBV30 to TRBJ2-7, with 8 bases matching TRBD2. The CDR3 is 14 residues long. The germline CDR1 and CDR2 sequences are GTSNPN and SVGIG (reference sequence). J gave up 3 bases and V 5 bases, and 9 bases lay outside the gene matches. The CDR3 sequence is CAWAREAGVYEQYF. DNA of the CDR3: TGTGCCTGGGCGAGGGAAGCGGGAGTCTACGAGCAGTACTTC.

This chain joins TRBV28 and TRBJ2-3; possibly TRBD2 for D (5 bases). Trimming took 3 bases from V and 1 from J, leaving 8 bases between them. Germline CDR1 MDHEN, CDR2 SYDVKM. The CDR3 consists of 14 residues. CDR3 bases: TGTGCCAGCAGTTTTGACGGGGGCACAGATACGCAGTATTTT. This codes for CASSFDGGTDTQYF.